Presented here are 13 T cell receptor beta chains from one specimen sequenced in a study of T cell changes during pregnancy in multiple sclerosis. Here immunoSEQ multiplex PCR was the method, and the copy in TCRdb shows in-frame clones only, minus some. The sample holds about 44,000 clones; approximately 96% are singletons and the top ten take about 0.92%. The input for sequencing was peripheral blood, taken in the second trimester of pregnancy. The source is a female donor with multiple sclerosis, enrolled in a pregnancy study.

The chain links TRBV5-5 to TRBJ1-4; D is uncertain. V gave up 4 bases and J gave up 14 bases, with 18 bases separating them. Looked up from germline, CDR1 is SGHKS and CDR2 is YYEKEE (reference sequence). The CDR3 covers 13 residues. CDR3: CASSLTLEGNLFF. CDR3 DNA sequence: TGTGCCAGCAGCCTCACACTCGAGGGTAATCTGTTTTTT. The full variable domain, completed using reference TRBV5-5 and TRBJ1-4, is DAGVTQSPTHLIKTRGQQVTLRCSPISGHKSVSWYQQVLGQGPQFIFQYYEKEERGRGNFPDRFSARQFPNYSSELNVNALLLGDSALYLCASSLTLEGNLFFGSGTQLSVL.

The chain employs TRBV5-1 and TRBJ2-1, with 7 bases identical to TRBD1. The CDR3 has 15 amino acids. Trimming removed 5 bases from V and 3 bases from J; junction bases left unmatched: 8. CDR1 SGHRS and CDR2 YFSETQ come from the germline V gene. CDR3 coding DNA: TGCGCCAGCAGACCCCTTGGGACAGACTACAATGAGCAGTTCTTC. Its protein product is CASRPLGTDYNEQFF.

V usage is TRBV5-1 and J usage is TRBJ1-1, with 7 bases fitting TRBD1. The CDR3 is 15 amino acids. Losses at the gene ends were 2 bases for V and 1 base for J; bases not matched to a gene: 5. Germline V gene sequence: CDR1 SGHRS, CDR2 YFSETQ. The CDR3 DNA follows: TGCGCCAGCAGCTTAAGACAGGGAAGGAACACTGAAGCTTTCTTT. Its translation: CASSLRQGRNTEAFF.

The chain couples TRBV7-9 to TRBJ1-1; D perhaps matches TRBD1 (6 bases). The V and J ends lost 3 bases and 1 base respectively, with 9 bases between them. The CDR3 extends over 14 amino acids. The germline CDR1 and CDR2 sequences are SEHNR and FQNEAQ (reference sequence). The chain's CDR3 is CASSFGQSNTEAFF. DNA of the CDR3: TGTGCCAGCAGCTTCGGACAGTCGAACACTGAAGCTTTCTTT.

V is TRBV2 and J is TRBJ1-2, with 7 bases aligning to TRBD1. V dropped 6 bases and J dropped 6; count of bases not matched to a gene: 4. This CDR3 has 12 amino acids. Germline CDR1 reads SNHLY; CDR2 reads FYNNEI. The CDR3 region is CASRDQGDGYTF. CDR3 in DNA: TGTGCCAGCAGAGACCAGGGGGATGGCTACACCTTC.

The V gene is TRBV6-5, the J gene TRBJ2-5; a possible D gene is TRBD1 (6 bases). Trimming stripped 5 bases from V and 1 base from J, with 14 bases between. CDR1 and CDR2 (germline): MNHEY, SVGAGI. This CDR3 contains 15 residues. CDR3: CASSLTTGIQETQYF. CDR3 DNA sequence: TGTGCCAGCAGTCTCACAACAGGGATCCAAGAGACCCAGTACTTC.

The chain combines TRBV7-6 with TRBJ2-5; 7 positions match TRBD1. CDR1 and CDR2 from the germline V gene are SGHVS and FNYEAQ. With 4 bases clipped from V and 3 bases from J, the junction kept 5 bases outside the gene matches. CDR3 length: 14 residues. The chain's CDR3 is CASSYGTEEETQYF. The CDR3 DNA sequence: TGTGCCAGCAGCTATGGGACAGAAGAAGAGACCCAGTACTTC.

The CDR3 protein is CASSLGQGAQFF. CDR3 bases: TGTGCCAGCAGCCTCGGACAGGGAGCCCAGTTCTTC. The V gene is TRBV28, the J gene TRBJ2-1; 8 bases agree with TRBD1. The V and J ends lost 6 bases and 13 bases, in that order; junction bases with no gene match: 8. CDR3 size: 12 residues. Germline V gene data show CDR1 as MDHEN and CDR2 as SYDVKM.

This clone was recorded only once. V is TRBV7-8 and J is TRBJ2-5; 7 bases line up with TRBD1. This CDR3 region has 14 residues. The trim removed 5 bases at V and 5 bases at J, leaving 8 bases unmatched. CDR1 is SGHVS and CDR2 is FQNEAQ in the germline V gene. The CDR3: CASSPDRAGETQYF. The CDR3 region has the DNA TGTGCCAGCAGCCCAGACAGGGCAGGGGAGACCCAGTACTTC.

The V gene is TRBV7-9, the J gene TRBJ2-7; tentative D call: TRBD1 (5 bases). V lost 2 bases and J lost 5, with 10 bases in between. This CDR3 has 13 amino acids. Germline values: CDR1 SEHNR, CDR2 FQNEAQ (reference sequence). The CDR3 spells CASSLRLGDEQYF. The CDR3 DNA sequence: TGTGCCAGCAGCTTAAGGTTAGGGGACGAGCAGTACTTC. Filled out from reference TRBV7-9 and TRBJ2-7, the complete variable domain reads DTGVSQNPRHKITKRGQNVTFRCDPISEHNRLYWYRQTLGQGPEFLTYFQNEAQLEKSRLLSDRFSAERPKGSFSTLEIQRTEQGDSAMYLCASSLRLGDEQYFGPGTRLTVT.

This sequence joins TRBV10-2 and TRBJ2-1, with D maybe TRBD2 (6 bases). Germline loops: CDR1 WSHSY, CDR2 SAAADI. The CDR3 spans 14 residues. Trimming pared 7 bases from V and 4 bases from J, leaving 14 bases between. The CDR3 sequence: CASTGASAYNEQFF. The DNA of the CDR3 is TGCGCCAGCACCGGGGCTAGCGCGTACAATGAGCAGTTCTTC.

V is TRBV4-1 and J is TRBJ2-2, with TRBD2 identical over 7 bases. Per the germline V gene, CDR1 is MGHRA and CDR2 is YSYEKL. The CDR3 covers 16 residues. J lost 7 bases, V lost 7 bases, and 15 bases had no gene match. CDR3 amino acids: CASTPAPGLDGGELFF. In DNA, the CDR3 is TGCGCCAGCACCCCCGCCCCAGGACTAGACGGCGGGGAGCTGTTTTTT.

The chain combines TRBV9 with TRBJ2-2; D uncertain. This CDR3 spans 15 amino acids. V lost 0 bases and J lost 6, with 12 bases in between. CDR1 is SGDLS and CDR2 is YYNGEE in the germline V gene. In nucleotides, the CDR3 is TGTGCCAGCAGCGTAGCTTTCCATAACTCCGGGGAGCTGTTTTTT. Protein sequence: CASSVAFHNSGELFF.